Following are 29 T cell receptor beta chains from one sample sequenced in a study of blood T cell repertoires in COVID-19. Generated by immunoSEQ multiplex PCR, the TCRdb table keeps only in-frame clones and is missing some. The sample includes 50,000 to 60,000 clones, roughly 80% seen only once; the top ten take approximately 6%. The sequencing input was peripheral blood. The receptors come from a human donor in a cohort sampled during active or convalescent COVID-19.

V and J are TRBV6-5 and TRBJ1-1; 7 bases map to TRBD1. V lost 0 bases, J lost 10 bases, and 14 bases stayed unmatched. Germline V gene data show CDR1 as MNHEY and CDR2 as SVGAGI. The CDR3 covers 16 residues. In nucleotides, the CDR3 is TGTGCCAGCAGTTACTCTACTGCCGGGACCCAGGGGGGAGCTTTCTTT. Amino acids: CASSYSTAGTQGGAFF.

V is TRBV6-5 and J is TRBJ1-1, with D unresolved. This CDR3 is 13 amino acids long. Trimming stripped 5 bases from V and 1 base from J, with 8 bases between. The germline V gene encodes CDR1 MNHEY and CDR2 SVGAGI. The DNA of the CDR3 is TGTGCCAGCAGTCCCCCCCAGAACACTGAAGCTTTCTTT. Translation gives CASSPPQNTEAFF.

The DNA for the CDR3 is TGTGCCAGCAGCTTAGGATTGGGCAGAGCTAACTATGGCTACACCTTC. Protein: CASSLGLGRANYGYTF. The chain has TRBV13 and TRBJ1-2; the D is unclear. The germline V gene encodes CDR1 PRHDT and CDR2 FYEKMQ (reference sequence). V was clipped by 0 bases and J by 0 bases, with 11 bases between them. This CDR3 region has 16 residues.

The gene calls are TRBV6-5 and TRBJ2-7, with 7 bases lining up with TRBD1. CDR1 is MNHEY and CDR2 is SVGAGI in the germline V gene. The CDR3 covers 13 residues. V was pared by 6 bases and J by 6 bases, with 8 bases of the junction left unmatched. This chain's CDR3 is CASRSTGVGEQYF. The CDR3 nucleotides are TGTGCCAGCAGATCAACAGGGGTGGGCGAGCAGTACTTC.

This sequence joins TRBV5-1 and TRBJ1-4; no definite D call. The CDR3 totals 15 residues. V was shortened by 0 bases and J by 8 bases, with 14 bases between the two germline ends. Germline V gene lookup returns CDR1 SGHRS and CDR2 YFSETQ. The CDR3 protein is CASSLAGIEGEKLFF. The CDR3 DNA reads TGCGCCAGCAGCTTGGCGGGAATTGAAGGGGAAAAACTGTTTTTT. Using reference TRBV5-1 and TRBJ1-4 for the parts outside the CDR3, the full variable domain is KAGVTQTPRYLIKTRGQQVTLSCSPISGHRSVSWYQQTPGQGLQFLFEYFSETQRNKGNFPGRFSGRQFSNSRSEMNVSTLELGDSALYLCASSLAGIEGEKLFFGSGTQLSVL.

V usage is TRBV6-7 and J usage is TRBJ1-2, with TRBD1 identical over 9 bases. TRBV6-7 is reported as an ORF; its role is uncertain. The CDR3 runs 16 residues. V gave up 6 bases and J gave up 6 bases; unmatched junction bases: 14. CDR3 DNA sequence: TGTGCCAGCAGCCCCGTCCCGGGACAGGGAGTCCATGGCTACACCTTC. Residues: CASSPVPGQGVHGYTF.

The chain recombines TRBV4-1 with TRBJ2-7, with D perhaps matching TRBD1 (6 bases). Germline CDR1 is MGHRA and CDR2 is YSYEKL. Trimming shortened V by 0 bases and J by 11 bases, and 14 bases separated the two germline ends. The CDR3 length is 13 residues. CDR3 sequence (DNA): TGCGCCAGCAGCCAAGATAGTACAGGGAAAGAGTACTTC. Protein product: CASSQDSTGKEYF.

This clone is a singleton in its sample. The chain couples TRBV7-3 to TRBJ2-2; TRBD1 matches at 11 bases. V shed 3 bases, J shed 5 bases, and the junction held 8 bases outside the gene matches. Germline CDR1 reads SGHTA; CDR2 reads FQGTGA. This CDR3 has 17 residues. DNA of the CDR3: TGTGCCAGCAGCTTTCACGGCGGGACAGGGGGTACCGGGGAGCTGTTTTTT. Protein product: CASSFHGGTGGTGELFF.

V usage is TRBV2 and J usage is TRBJ2-3; TRBD2 aligns across 11 bases. The CDR3 contains 15 residues. The J segment lost 5 bases and the V segment lost 6 bases, leaving 7 bases of the junction unmatched. Looked up from germline, CDR1 is SNHLY and CDR2 is FYNNEI. The CDR3 spells CASSLAGGLVDTQYF. In DNA, the CDR3 is TGTGCCAGCAGCCTAGCGGGGGGCCTGGTAGATACGCAGTATTTT.

V gene TRBV6-5 combines with J gene TRBJ2-7; D is possibly TRBD2 (7 bases). The CDR3 runs 12 residues. Germline V gene sequence: CDR1 MNHEY, CDR2 SVGAGI. V was trimmed by 6 bases and J by 5 bases, leaving 11 bases between them. CDR3 sequence reads: CASSGGPDEQYF. As DNA, the CDR3 is TGTGCCAGCAGCGGGGGGCCCGACGAGCAGTACTTC.

J is TRBJ2-3 and V is TRBV29-1; 10 positions agree with TRBD2. J lost 3 bases, V lost 6 bases, and 9 bases had no gene match. The CDR3 sequence is 15 residues long. Germline V CDR1 and CDR2: SQVTM, ANQGSEA. The CDR3 DNA reads TGCAGCGTCTCCGTCACTAGCGGGGTAACAGATACGCAGTATTTT. Its protein product is CSVSVTSGVTDTQYF.

The chain carries TRBV19 and TRBJ2-7; 7 bases align to TRBD2. V shed 7 bases, J shed 4 bases, and the junction held 4 bases outside the gene matches. This CDR3 is 12 amino acids long. Germline assignment: CDR1 LNHDA and CDR2 SQIVND (reference sequence). CDR3 amino acids: CASIGRAYEQYF. CDR3 in DNA: TGTGCCAGTATAGGGAGGGCATACGAGCAGTACTTC.

V is TRBV11-2 and J is TRBJ2-7; possibly TRBD1 for D (6 bases). The CDR3 covers 15 residues. Germline values: CDR1 SGHAT, CDR2 FQNNGV. The ends were cut back, 2 bases at V and 5 bases at J, with 16 bases in the middle. CDR3 nucleotide sequence: TGTGCCAGCAGCTTACCGACAGGCTCGGACCACGAGCAGTACTTC. Protein product: CASSLPTGSDHEQYF.

The chain recombines TRBV12-3 or TRBV12-4 with TRBJ1-2; D call uncertain. This CDR3 contains 12 residues. V was clipped by 1 base and J by 7 bases, with 7 bases between them. The CDR3 sequence is CASSLGEGGYTF. The CDR3 DNA reads TGTGCCAGCAGTTTAGGGGAGGGTGGCTACACCTTC.

The rearrangement uses TRBV10-3 and TRBJ1-2; D gene ambiguous. The germline V gene has CDR1 ENHRY and CDR2 SYGVKD. This CDR3 spans 12 amino acids. Trimming shortened V by 3 bases and J by 8 bases, and 10 bases separated the two germline ends. The CDR3, as DNA: TGTGCCATCAGTGATTCAGTCCCCGGCTACACCTTC. As protein: CAISDSVPGYTF.

The CDR3 loop reads CASSLRGGGGGTGELFF. The DNA for the CDR3 is TGTGCCAGCAGCCTTCGCGGCGGGGGCGGTGGGACCGGGGAGCTGTTTTTT. The gene calls are TRBV7-6 and TRBJ2-2, with a possible D match to TRBD2 (7 bases). Trimming pared 5 bases from V and 5 bases from J, leaving 21 bases between. The CDR3 has 17 residues. CDR1 SGHVS and CDR2 FNYEAQ come from the germline V gene.

V and J are TRBV9 and TRBJ2-3, with TRBD1 matching 9 bases. This CDR3 is 15 amino acids long. The V and J ends lost 2 bases and 1 base, in that order; junction bases with no gene match: 2. Germline V lookup: CDR1 SGDLS, CDR2 YYNGEE. The CDR3 DNA sequence: TGTGCCAGCAGCGTCAACAGGGGGCGCACAGATACGCAGTATTTT. It encodes CASSVNRGRTDTQYF.

The rearrangement joins TRBV21-1 to TRBJ1-6. TRBV21-1 is described as a pseudogene. The CDR3 is made up of 17 amino acids. CDR3 sequence reads: CASSKVSTSSYNSPLHF. Here the CDR3 DNA reads TGTGCCAGCAGCAAAGTGAGCACGAGCTCCTATAATTCACCCCTCCACTTT.

The chain carries TRBV24-1 and TRBJ2-7, with 8 nucleotides matching TRBD2. The CDR3 runs to 18 residues. Germline-derived CDR1 and CDR2 are KGHDR and SFDVKD. Unmatched junction bases numbered 11, after V lost 2 bases and J lost 0 bases. The CDR3: CATSDCLPGGPSSYEQYF. CDR3 in DNA: TGTGCCACCAGTGATTGTCTTCCGGGAGGGCCAAGCTCCTACGAGCAGTACTTC.

The rearrangement uses TRBV29-1 and TRBJ1-3, with D maybe TRBD1 (5 bases). The V end lost 4 bases, the J end lost 2 bases, and 12 bases lay between the germline ends. Germline-derived CDR1 and CDR2 are SQVTM and ANQGSEA. The CDR3 runs to 14 residues. The CDR3 sequence: CSVGTTTPGNTIYF. The DNA for the CDR3 is TGCAGCGTTGGGACAACAACCCCTGGAAACACCATATATTTT.

The V gene is TRBV6-5, the J gene TRBJ1-4, with a possible D match to TRBD1 (5 bases). The ends were cut back, 7 bases at V and 2 bases at J, with 11 bases in the middle. Germline CDR1 and CDR2: MNHEY and SVGAGI. There are 14 residues in the CDR3. The CDR3 is CASTLRGTNEKLFF. In DNA, the CDR3 is TGTGCCAGCACCCTGCGGGGGACTAATGAAAAACTGTTTTTT.

The rearrangement joins TRBV9 to TRBJ2-5, with D possibly being TRBD2 (7 bases). The CDR3 sequence is 16 residues long. Germline V CDR1 and CDR2: SGDLS, YYNGEE. V shed 0 bases and J shed 1 base, with 13 bases lying between them. The CDR3 DNA sequence: TGTGCCAGCAGCGTAGGGCAGGGGAGGGGCCAAGAGACCCAGTACTTC. Its translation: CASSVGQGRGQETQYF.

The chain carries TRBV20-1 and TRBJ1-2; no clear D gene. V was shortened by 5 bases and J by 4 bases, with 8 bases between the two germline ends. Germline loops: CDR1 DFQATT, CDR2 SNEGSKA (reference sequence). There are 11 residues in the CDR3. CDR3 sequence (DNA): TGCAGTGCTGGCGCGGGCTATGGCTACACCTTC. It codes for CSAGAGYGYTF.

The V gene is TRBV6-5, the J gene TRBJ2-2; 8 nucleotides agree with TRBD2. There are 16 residues in the CDR3. With V trimmed by 0 bases and J by 4 bases, 4 bases remained unmatched. Germline V gene lookup returns CDR1 MNHEY and CDR2 SVGAGI. The CDR3, as DNA: TGTGCCAGCAGTTACTCGAGCGGGGGTGGCACCGGGGAGCTGTTTTTT. This sequence encodes CASSYSSGGGTGELFF.

The V call is TRBV5-1, the J call TRBJ2-3; perhaps TRBD2 as D (5 bases). Germline V lookup: CDR1 SGHRS, CDR2 YFSETQ. CDR3 size: 14 residues. Trimming took off 0 bases at V and 4 bases at J, with 9 bases between the two ends. CDR3 sequence reads: CASSLGTGADTQYF. The CDR3 DNA reads as TGCGCCAGCAGCTTGGGGACCGGGGCAGATACGCAGTATTTT.

CDR3 protein: CASSMGRLSSYEQYF. The CDR3, as DNA: TGTGCCAGTAGTATGGGCAGGCTGAGCTCCTACGAGCAGTACTTC. This rearrangement joins TRBV19 to TRBJ2-7, with unresolved D. Trimming pared 3 bases from V and 0 bases from J, leaving 12 bases between. Germline V CDR1 and CDR2: LNHDA, SQIVND (reference sequence). The CDR3 has 15 residues.

The chain joins TRBV5-1 to TRBJ2-5; 10 positions match TRBD1. With 1 base clipped from V and 4 bases from J, the junction kept 4 bases outside the gene matches. Looked up from germline, CDR1 is SGHRS and CDR2 is YFSETQ. The CDR3 totals 15 residues. The DNA of the CDR3 is TGCGCCAGCAGCTTGTTTGGACAGGGGGGAGAGACCCAGTACTTC. It encodes CASSLFGQGGETQYF.

The rearrangement joins TRBV3-1 (or the pseudogene TRBV3-2) to TRBJ2-5; 8 bases agree with TRBD1. The V gene's germline CDR1 is LGHDT and CDR2 YNNKEL (reference sequence). This CDR3 has 17 residues. Germline trimming cut 3 bases from V and 2 bases from J; bases unmatched to any gene: 11. CDR3 sequence (DNA): TGTGCCAGCAGCCAGCCCTACAGGGGGGAGTGGCAAGAGACCCAGTACTTC. This sequence encodes CASSQPYRGEWQETQYF.

The gene calls are TRBV4-3 and TRBJ1-2; 10 nucleotides align to TRBD1. The CDR3 has 15 amino acids. After removal of 1 base from V and 5 bases from J, the junction contained 4 bases not matched to a gene. Germline CDR1 LGHNA, CDR2 YSLEER. CDR3 nucleotides: TGCGCCAGCAGCCAAGTAAGACAGGGGGCGTATGGCTACACCTTC. This codes for CASSQVRQGAYGYTF.